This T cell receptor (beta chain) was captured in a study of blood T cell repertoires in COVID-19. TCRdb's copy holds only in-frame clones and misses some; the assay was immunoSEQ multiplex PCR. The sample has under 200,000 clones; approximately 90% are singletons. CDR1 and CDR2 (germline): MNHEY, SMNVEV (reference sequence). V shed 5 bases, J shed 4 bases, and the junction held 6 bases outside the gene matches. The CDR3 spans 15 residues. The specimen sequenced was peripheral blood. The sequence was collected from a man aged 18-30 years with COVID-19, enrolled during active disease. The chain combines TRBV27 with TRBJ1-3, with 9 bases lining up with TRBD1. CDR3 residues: CASSPGTGPGNTIYF. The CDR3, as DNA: TGTGCCAGCAGTCCGGGGACAGGGCCAGGAAACACCATATATTTT.